One sample yielded the 23 T cell receptor beta chains listed below, sequenced in a study of PD-L1 blockade in urothelial cancer. Time point of the sample: pretreatment peripheral blood. Data came from immunoSEQ multiplex PCR; TCRdb stores just in-frame clones and leaves some out. The data contain tens of thousands of clones, around 84% of them singletons. The sample was PBMCs, taken around atezolizumab (anti-PD-L1) treatment. The receptors were gathered from a woman in her seventies with urothelial cancer.

This sequence joins TRBV5-8 and TRBJ2-1; 11 positions match TRBD1. V lost 4 bases and J lost 7; bases outside the gene matches: 7. This CDR3 contains 15 residues. The germline CDR1 and CDR2 sequences are SGHTS and YDEGEE. The DNA for the CDR3 is TGTGCCAGCAGCGGCGGACAGGGGGCGTGGAATGAGCAGTTCTTC. Amino acid sequence: CASSGGQGAWNEQFF.

This chain links TRBV5-1 with TRBJ2-5, with D unresolved. Looked up from germline, CDR1 is SGHRS and CDR2 is YFSETQ. V was trimmed by 1 base and J by 0 bases, leaving 19 bases between them. The length of the CDR3 is 18 residues. The CDR3 sequence is CASSLKAQALRYQETQYF. In DNA form, the CDR3 reads TGCGCCAGCAGCTTGAAGGCACAAGCGCTTAGGTACCAAGAGACCCAGTACTTC.

The chain has TRBV5-5 and TRBJ1-2; 11 bases map to TRBD1. After removal of 1 base from V and 2 bases from J, the junction contained 13 bases not matched to a gene. CDR1 is SGHKS and CDR2 is YYEKEE in the germline V gene (reference sequence). There are 19 residues in the CDR3. The CDR3 DNA sequence: TGTGCCAGCAGCTTGTCCCAATACATATGGGACAGGGGGAACTATGGCTACACCTTC. Protein product: CASSLSQYIWDRGNYGYTF.

The J gene is TRBJ1-2, the V gene TRBV15, with 7 nucleotides matching TRBD1. Per the germline V gene, CDR1 is LNHNV and CDR2 is YYDKDF (reference sequence). Trimming took 8 bases from V and 7 from J; bases not matched to a gene: 16. CDR3 size: 15 residues. CDR3 amino acids: CATEDRSTTWGGYTF. CDR3 coding DNA: TGTGCCACCGAGGACAGGTCGACCACATGGGGTGGCTACACCTTC.

The V gene is TRBV5-1, the J gene TRBJ2-1; D call uncertain. CDR1 and CDR2 (germline): SGHRS, YFSETQ. V lost 0 bases, J lost 0 bases, and 10 bases lay in between. The CDR3 contains 16 residues. As DNA, the CDR3 is TGCGCCAGCAGCTTGGATCCCGTTAGCTCCTACAATGAGCAGTTCTTC. Its protein is CASSLDPVSSYNEQFF. The entire variable domain, with the rest obtained from reference TRBV5-1 and TRBJ2-1, is as follows: KAGVTQTPRYLIKTRGQQVTLSCSPISGHRSVSWYQQTPGQGLQFLFEYFSETQRNKGNFPGRFSGRQFSNSRSEMNVSTLELGDSALYLCASSLDPVSSYNEQFFGPGTRLTVL.

This chain uses TRBV12-5 with TRBJ2-2; TRBD1 is a possible D gene (5 bases). The CDR3 contains 18 residues. The germline V gene encodes CDR1 LGHNT and CDR2 FRNRAP. Trimming took 1 base from V and 3 from J, leaving 18 bases between them. The CDR3: CASGLDTGRVWDTGELFF. In DNA, the CDR3 is TGTGCTAGTGGTTTGGATACAGGCCGGGTTTGGGACACCGGGGAGCTGTTTTTT.

The chain uses TRBV7-2 and TRBJ2-5; D remains ambiguous. The CDR3 contains 14 residues. The V gene lost 2 bases and the J gene lost 2 bases, with 9 bases spanning the gap. The germline gives CDR1 SGHTA, CDR2 FQGNSA. The CDR3 is CASSLSPIQETQYF. CDR3 coding DNA: TGTGCCAGCAGCTTATCGCCTATACAAGAGACCCAGTACTTC. Using reference TRBV7-2 and TRBJ2-5 for the parts outside the CDR3, the full variable domain is GAGVSQSPSNKVTEKGKDVELRCDPISGHTALYWYRQSLGQGLEFLIYFQGNSAPDKSGLPSDRFSAERTGGSVSTLTIQRTQQEDSAVYLCASSLSPIQETQYFGPGTRLLVL.

V gene TRBV7-7 combines with J gene TRBJ2-2, with 11 bases identical to TRBD2. V was clipped by 5 bases and J by 6 bases; unmatched bases: 8. The CDR3 runs 16 residues. Germline V gives CDR1 SSHAT, CDR2 FNYEAQ (reference sequence). The CDR3 region is CASSALAGGQAGELFF. The CDR3 DNA reads TGTGCCAGCAGCGCCTTAGCGGGGGGGCAAGCCGGGGAGCTGTTTTTT.

The CDR3, as DNA: TGTGCCTTCCCCGGCGGACAGGGGGCAGTTGGTTCACAGCCCCAGCATTTT. This translates into CAFPGGQGAVGSQPQHF. The V gene is TRBV25-1, the J gene TRBJ1-5, with 11 nucleotides matching TRBD1. CDR1 is MGHDK and CDR2 is SYGVNS in the germline V gene. Germline trimming cut 11 bases from V and 7 bases from J; bases unmatched to any gene: 19. The CDR3 length is 17 residues.

The gene calls are TRBV2 and TRBJ2-2; perhaps TRBD1 as D (5 bases). The CDR3 spans 15 residues. Per the germline V gene, CDR1 is SNHLY and CDR2 is FYNNEI. V lost 1 base, J lost 5 bases, and 11 bases lay in between. The CDR3 sequence: CASSEETALTGELFF. CDR3 DNA sequence: TGTGCCAGCAGTGAAGAGACAGCGTTGACCGGGGAGCTGTTTTTT.

The chain carries TRBV5-1 and TRBJ1-3; 8 nucleotides align to TRBD1. The CDR3 is 16 residues long. Germline trimming cut 0 bases from V and 4 bases from J; bases unmatched to any gene: 6. From germline, CDR1 is SGHRS and CDR2 YFSETQ. CDR3: CASSLAWTGMGNTIYF. CDR3 in DNA: TGCGCCAGCAGCTTGGCCTGGACAGGGATGGGAAACACCATATATTTT.

This clone is a singleton in its sample. V and J are TRBV5-4 and TRBJ2-6; the D gene is possibly TRBD1 (5 bases). The germline V and J ends were trimmed by 5 bases and 2 bases, with 11 bases remaining between them. The CDR3 sequence is 15 residues long. Germline V gene data show CDR1 as SGHNT and CDR2 as YYREEE (reference sequence). The CDR3 loop reads CASSYTGAGANVLTF. CDR3 bases: TGTGCCAGCAGTTACACAGGTGCTGGGGCCAACGTCCTGACTTTC.

This chain joins TRBV13 and TRBJ2-2; TRBD2 is a possible D gene (6 bases). V lost 5 bases and J 6 bases, leaving 25 bases between the germline ends. From germline, CDR1 is PRHDT and CDR2 FYEKMQ (reference sequence). The CDR3 runs 18 residues. CDR3 sequence reads: CASSPPGPFLGGAGELFF. DNA of the CDR3: TGTGCCAGCAGCCCCCCTGGGCCGTTCCTCGGAGGGGCCGGGGAGCTGTTTTTT.

The chain combines TRBV5-1 with TRBJ1-3, with 9 positions matching TRBD1. Germline-derived CDR1 and CDR2 are SGHRS and YFSETQ. V shed 4 bases and J 1 base; nucleotides not matched to a gene: 6. The CDR3 length is 16 residues. The CDR3: CASSGPTGGSGNTIYF. CDR3 sequence (DNA): TGCGCCAGCAGCGGCCCGACAGGGGGGTCTGGAAACACCATATATTTT.

This chain uses TRBV29-1 with TRBJ2-4; 10 bases fit TRBD1. The CDR3 is 15 amino acids. Germline V lookup: CDR1 SQVTM, CDR2 ANQGSEA. V lost 6 bases to trimming and J lost 5 bases; unmatched junction nucleotides: 10. The CDR3 is CSVISAGTGENIQYF. Here the CDR3 DNA reads TGCAGCGTGATCTCCGCCGGGACAGGGGAAAACATTCAGTACTTC.

The genes are TRBV5-1 and TRBJ2-5; TRBD1 matches 7 bases. The CDR3 runs to 14 residues. Germline loops: CDR1 SGHRS, CDR2 YFSETQ. V was pared by 4 bases and J by 0 bases, with 3 bases of the junction left unmatched. CDR3 sequence reads: CASSPGQNQETQYF. CDR3 in DNA: TGCGCCAGCAGCCCGGGACAGAACCAAGAGACCCAGTACTTC.

This rearrangement joins TRBV27 to TRBJ2-7; D might be TRBD2 (5 bases). The V gene's germline CDR1 is MNHEY and CDR2 SMNVEV (reference sequence). The CDR3 runs 12 residues. Trimming took off 2 bases at V and 7 bases at J, with 9 bases between the two ends. CDR3 loop: CASSLHGGEQYF. In DNA form, the CDR3 reads TGTGCCAGCAGTTTACACGGCGGGGAGCAGTACTTC.

The sample holds one count of this clone. The CDR3 reads CASSYGAQGSNQPQHF. The CDR3 nucleotides read TGTGCCAGCAGTTACGGGGCACAGGGGAGCAATCAGCCCCAGCATTTT. This chain joins TRBV6-6 and TRBJ1-5; TRBD1 matches 7 bases. The CDR3 is made up of 16 amino acids. The junction had 5 bases not matched to a gene; V was cut back by 2 bases and J by 1 base. CDR1 MNHNY and CDR2 SVGAGI come from the germline V gene (reference sequence).

This clone was counted at least ten times. The rearrangement links TRBV15 to TRBJ1-6; no clear D gene. This CDR3 spans 13 amino acids. Per the germline V gene, CDR1 is LNHNV and CDR2 is YYDKDF (reference sequence). Trimming left V 1 base short and J 13 bases short, with 11 bases between. CDR3 DNA: TGTGCCACCAGCAGAGGGGCGCAACTGCCCCTCCACTTT. Translated, it gives CATSRGAQLPLHF.

The rearrangement joins TRBV11-1 to TRBJ2-3; maybe TRBD1 (6 bases). Germline V lookup: CDR1 SGHAT, CDR2 FQDESV (reference sequence). The CDR3 is 14 residues long. Trimming shortened V by 5 bases and J by 0 bases, and 9 bases separated the two germline ends. The CDR3 DNA sequence: TGTGCCAGCAGCCTGGACAGTAGCACAGATACGCAGTATTTT. This codes for CASSLDSSTDTQYF.

The chain combines TRBV5-1 with TRBJ2-7; a weak D match, TRBD1 (6 bases). The CDR3 has 15 residues. Germline lookup yields CDR1 SGHRS and CDR2 YFSETQ. V was pared by 2 bases and J by 0 bases, with 12 bases between. Written as DNA, the CDR3 is TGCGCCAGCAGCTTCGGAACAGGGAGCTCCTACGAGCAGTACTTC. This translates into CASSFGTGSSYEQYF.

The genes are TRBV18 and TRBJ1-4; TRBD1 matches at 7 bases. The germline V gene has CDR1 KGHSH and CDR2 LQKENI. The CDR3 contains 15 residues. The V gene end was trimmed by 6 bases and the J gene end by 4 bases; junction bases not matched to a gene: 8. Written as DNA, the CDR3 is TGTGCCAGCTCGGACGACAGGGCCCGTAATGAAAAACTGTTTTTT. Protein: CASSDDRARNEKLFF.

The V and J genes are TRBV7-2 and TRBJ2-1; 7 bases align to TRBD2. Germline V gene data show CDR1 as SGHTA and CDR2 as FQGNSA. This CDR3 has 17 amino acids. The J segment lost 9 bases and the V segment lost 4 bases, leaving 18 bases of the junction unmatched. The CDR3: CASSYQGGRGAPGEQFF. The CDR3 DNA is TGTGCCAGCAGCTACCAGGGAGGGCGTGGAGCCCCCGGTGAGCAGTTCTTC.